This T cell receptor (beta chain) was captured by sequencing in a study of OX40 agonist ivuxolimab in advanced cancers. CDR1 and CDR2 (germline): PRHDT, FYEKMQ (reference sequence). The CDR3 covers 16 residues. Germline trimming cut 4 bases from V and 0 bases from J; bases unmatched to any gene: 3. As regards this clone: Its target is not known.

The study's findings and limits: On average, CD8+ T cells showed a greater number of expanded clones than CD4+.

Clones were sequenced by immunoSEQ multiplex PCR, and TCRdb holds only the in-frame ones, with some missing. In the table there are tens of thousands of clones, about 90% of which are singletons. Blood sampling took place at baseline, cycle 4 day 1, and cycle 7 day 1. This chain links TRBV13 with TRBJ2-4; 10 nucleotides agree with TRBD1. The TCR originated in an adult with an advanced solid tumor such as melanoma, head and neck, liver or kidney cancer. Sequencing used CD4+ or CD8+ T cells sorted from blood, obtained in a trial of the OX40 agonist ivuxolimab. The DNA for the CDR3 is TGTGCCAGCAGCTCATGGACAGGGGGAGCCAAAAACATTCAGTACTTC. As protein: CASSSWTGGAKNIQYF.